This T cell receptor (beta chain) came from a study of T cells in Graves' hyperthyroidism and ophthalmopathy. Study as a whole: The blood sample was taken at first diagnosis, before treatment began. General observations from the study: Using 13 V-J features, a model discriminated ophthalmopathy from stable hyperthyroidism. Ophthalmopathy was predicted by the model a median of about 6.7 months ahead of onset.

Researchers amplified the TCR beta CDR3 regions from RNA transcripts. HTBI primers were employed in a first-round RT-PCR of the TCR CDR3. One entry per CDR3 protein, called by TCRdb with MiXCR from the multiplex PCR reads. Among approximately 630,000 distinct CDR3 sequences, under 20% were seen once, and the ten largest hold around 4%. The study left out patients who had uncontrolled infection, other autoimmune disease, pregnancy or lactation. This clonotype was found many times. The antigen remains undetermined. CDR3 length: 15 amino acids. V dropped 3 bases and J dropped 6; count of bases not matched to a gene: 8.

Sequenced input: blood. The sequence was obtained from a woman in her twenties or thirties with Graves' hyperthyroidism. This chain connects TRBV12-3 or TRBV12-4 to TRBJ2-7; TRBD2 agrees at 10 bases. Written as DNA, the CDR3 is TGTGCCAGCAGTTTGGTTTGGGCTAGCGGGAGCGAGCAGTACTTC. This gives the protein CASSLVWASGSEQYF.